The next 25 T cell receptor beta chains were all read from a single sample in a study of cytomegalovirus exposure and HLA in healthy donors. Primers: 60 Vbeta forward and 13 Jbeta reverse. Assay used: immunoSEQ multiplex PCR; TCRdb lists only in-frame clones, some missing. The sample consists of roughly 160,000 clones, about 76% of them appearing once. Material: PBMCs. The source is a woman in her late teens or twenties in good health and CMV-seropositive.

A note on this clone: At one of its ends the junction is not consistent with the germline gene, which may arise from a read error. This chain joins TRBV7-7 and TRBJ1-1; D gene uncertain. CDR1 is SSHAT and CDR2 is FNYEAQ in the germline V gene (reference sequence). The CDR3 covers 13 residues. CDR3 coding DNA: TGTGCTAGCAGTCAACAAATGAACACTGAAGCTTTCTTT. Protein product: CASSQQMNTEAFF.

The chain carries TRBV9 and TRBJ2-5; 11 nucleotides match TRBD2. Losses at the gene ends were 3 bases for V and 5 bases for J; bases not matched to a gene: 12. Looked up from germline, CDR1 is SGDLS and CDR2 is YYNGEE. The CDR3 has 17 amino acids. This CDR3 reads CASSGEGSGGAWETQYF. The DNA of the CDR3 is TGTGCCAGCAGCGGGGAGGGTAGCGGGGGGGCGTGGGAGACCCAGTACTTC.

The chain uses TRBV5-1 and TRBJ2-7; 10 bases match TRBD1. Germline assignment: CDR1 SGHRS and CDR2 YFSETQ. The V segment lost 2 bases and the J segment 3 bases; nucleotides outside the gene matches: 2. The CDR3 extends over 14 amino acids. The CDR3 DNA follows: TGCGCCAGCAGCTTCGGGACAGGGGACTACGAGCAGTACTTC. This codes for CASSFGTGDYEQYF.

This chain connects TRBV5-6 to TRBJ1-2; the D gene is possibly TRBD1 (5 bases). Trimming took 1 base from V and 0 from J, leaving 22 bases between them. Germline CDR1 is SGHDT and CDR2 is YYEEEE. The CDR3 length is 19 residues. In DNA, the CDR3 is TGTGCCAGCAGCTTGATTGTACCAGTGGATAGGGGTTCTAACTATGGCTACACCTTC. Protein sequence: CASSLIVPVDRGSNYGYTF.

J is TRBJ1-2 and V is TRBV7-9, with 7 bases fitting TRBD1. V was clipped by 0 bases and J by 6 bases; unmatched bases: 7. In germline, CDR1 is SEHNR, CDR2 FQNEAQ (reference sequence). The CDR3 spans 15 residues. CDR3 nucleotide sequence: TGTGCCAGCAGCTTAGCGGGGACAGCGCTAGATGGCTACACCTTC. Amino acid sequence: CASSLAGTALDGYTF.

The chain employs TRBV5-1 and TRBJ1-5; TRBD1 agrees at 8 bases. V trimming: 0 bases; J trimming: 4 bases; junction bases outside the gene matches: 9. This CDR3 is built from 17 residues. Germline CDR1 and CDR2: SGHRS and YFSETQ. In nucleotides, the CDR3 is TGCGCCAGCAGCTTGGGCCCGGGTCAGGGGGCTAATCAGCCCCAGCATTTT. Protein sequence: CASSLGPGQGANQPQHF.

The chain combines TRBV6-1 with TRBJ2-3; 12 bases map to TRBD1. V dropped 1 base and J dropped 4; count of bases not matched to a gene: 3. Germline V gene lookup returns CDR1 MNHNS and CDR2 SASEGT. The CDR3 runs to 16 residues. The CDR3 spells CASSEGGQGAADTQYF. The CDR3 DNA is TGTGCCAGCAGTGAAGGGGGACAGGGGGCCGCAGATACGCAGTATTTT.

This chain uses TRBV20-1 with TRBJ2-1; TRBD1 is a possible D gene (5 bases). CDR3 length: 11 residues. CDR1 and CDR2 from the germline V gene are DFQATT and SNEGSKA (reference sequence). The CDR3 spells CSAGGANEQFF. In DNA, the CDR3 is TGCAGCGCCGGTGGGGCTAATGAGCAGTTCTTC.

This rearrangement joins TRBV27 to TRBJ2-7, with 10 bases identical to TRBD1. The ends lost 5 bases at V and 2 bases at J; junction bases unmatched: 6. The CDR3 is 15 amino acids. Per the germline V gene, CDR1 is MNHEY and CDR2 is SMNVEV (reference sequence). CDR3 DNA sequence: TGTGCCAGCAGTCTAAGGACAGGGGGAACCTACGAGCAGTACTTC. Its protein is CASSLRTGGTYEQYF.

The J gene is TRBJ1-1, the V gene TRBV4-2, with unresolved D. The CDR3 is 14 amino acids. Germline CDR1 reads LGHNA; CDR2 reads YNFKEQ. Trimming stripped 8 bases from V and 5 bases from J, with 18 bases between. The chain's CDR3 is CASAPESHRTEAFF. CDR3 nucleotide sequence: TGTGCCAGCGCACCCGAAAGCCATCGAACTGAAGCTTTCTTT.

The V and J genes are TRBV5-4 and TRBJ2-3; D possibly corresponds to TRBD2 (6 bases). The V end lost 0 bases, the J end lost 4 bases, and 12 bases lay between the germline ends. Germline values: CDR1 SGHNT, CDR2 YYREEE (reference sequence). CDR3 length equals 15 residues. The CDR3 coding sequence is TGTGCCAGCAGCTTGGAAAGCGGGCCTGCAGATACGCAGTATTTT. This encodes CASSLESGPADTQYF.

In its sample, this clone was seen a few times. The rearrangement joins TRBV6-4 to TRBJ1-4, with D possibly matching TRBD1 (5 bases). CDR3 length: 14 amino acids. V was clipped by 6 bases and J by 0 bases, with 8 bases between them. Germline V gene lookup returns CDR1 MRHNA and CDR2 SNTAGT. CDR3 DNA: TGTGCCAGCAGAGCGACAGCAACTAATGAAAAACTGTTTTTT. It translates to CASRATATNEKLFF.

There are a few counts of this clone. Here the CDR3 omits its conserved ending phenylalanine or tryptophan, so a read error is the likely source. No DNA is shown, since the ends of the CDR3 on it are uncertain; the CDR3 is the one TCRdb lists. V and J are TRBV4-3 and TRBJ1-1; the D segment call TRBD1 is taken from the table without a DNA check. The CDR3 is 11 amino acids long, termini counted. Germline V CDR1 and CDR2: LGHNA, YSLEER. The CDR3 is CASSLDVNTGL.

This clone has a handful of counts. V is TRBV7-9 and J is TRBJ2-1, with unresolved D. The CDR3 is 16 residues long. Germline V CDR1 and CDR2: SEHNR, FQNEAQ (reference sequence). The V gene lost 1 base and the J gene lost 4 bases, with 14 bases spanning the gap. The CDR3 region has the DNA TGTGCCAGCAGCTTAGAAGGTCAGGTCATATACAATGAGCAGTTCTTC. It specifies CASSLEGQVIYNEQFF.

This clone was counted only a few times. The chain has TRBV7-9 and TRBJ2-7; possibly TRBD1 for D (6 bases). The germline CDR1 and CDR2 sequences are SEHNR and FQNEAQ (reference sequence). This CDR3 is 12 amino acids long. The ends were cut back, 4 bases at V and 4 bases at J, with 8 bases in the middle. Written as DNA, the CDR3 is TGTGCCAGCAGCTACGACAGGTACGAGCAGTACTTC. Translated: CASSYDRYEQYF.

CDR3 DNA: TGTGCCAGCAGCGTAGGTGGCGGGGGGACGAATGAGCAGTTCTTC. Translation gives CASSVGGGGTNEQFF. The chain uses TRBV9 and TRBJ2-1, with 8 positions matching TRBD2. The CDR3 runs to 15 residues. Germline values: CDR1 SGDLS, CDR2 YYNGEE. J was trimmed by 7 bases and V by 0 bases; bases with no gene match: 6.

The V gene is TRBV4-3, the J gene TRBJ2-2, with D maybe TRBD2 (5 bases). The CDR3 is 13 amino acids. Trimming removed 4 bases at V and 4 bases at J, with 7 bases between. Germline V lookup: CDR1 LGHNA, CDR2 YSLEER. The CDR3 spells CASSPSSTGELFF. The CDR3 DNA reads as TGCGCCAGCAGCCCTAGCAGCACCGGGGAGCTGTTTTTT.

The chain uses TRBV5-1 and TRBJ1-1, with no clear D. V gave up 4 bases and J gave up 9 bases, with 13 bases separating them. This CDR3 comprises 12 residues. Germline CDR1 and CDR2: SGHRS and YFSETQ. CDR3 nucleotides: TGCGCCAGCAGCGCCGACGGAGGGAAAGCTTTCTTT. This gives the protein CASSADGGKAFF.

The rearrangement links TRBV9 to TRBJ1-6; D call uncertain. CDR1 and CDR2 from the germline V gene are SGDLS and YYNGEE. V dropped 1 base and J dropped 6 bases, with 5 bases sitting between them. This CDR3 has 13 residues. DNA for the CDR3: TGTGCCAGCAGCGTATCGAGTAATTCACCCCTCCACTTT. This translates into CASSVSSNSPLHF.

This chain uses TRBV29-1 with TRBJ1-2, with no clear D. Germline V CDR1 and CDR2: SQVTM, ANQGSEA. This CDR3 contains 11 residues. Trimming cost V 6 bases and J 0 bases, with 5 bases left between them. The CDR3 loop is CSVRSNYGYTF. CDR3 coding DNA: TGCAGCGTGCGTTCTAACTATGGCTACACCTTC.

In this sample, this clone turned up once. The J gene is TRBJ1-1, the V gene TRBV15, with D hard to call. Germline V gene lookup returns CDR1 LNHNV and CDR2 YYDKDF (reference sequence). V was clipped by 8 bases and J by 4 bases, with 14 bases between them. The CDR3 consists of 13 residues. The CDR3 bases are TGTGCCACCCAGCGGAGGGAGGGCACTGAAGCTTTCTTT. Its protein product is CATQRREGTEAFF.

This clone showed up just once. V and J are TRBV19 and TRBJ2-5; weak D call: TRBD2 (7 bases). Trimming removed 3 bases from V and 5 bases from J, with 19 bases in between. CDR1 is LNHDA, CDR2 SQIVND, per germline (reference sequence). The CDR3 extends over 16 amino acids. CDR3 residues: CASSMAGGGAVETQYF. For the CDR3, the DNA is TGTGCCAGTAGTATGGCCGGTGGGGGGGCGGTCGAGACCCAGTACTTC.

With regard to this clone: The junction differs from germline at one of its ends, possibly a read error. This chain uses TRBV7-9 with TRBJ2-7; TRBD2 might be the D (5 bases). Germline CDR1 SEHNR, CDR2 FQNEAQ (reference sequence). CDR3 length: 15 amino acids. The CDR3 DNA sequence: TGTTCCAGCAGCTTAGGCAGTCCCGGGACCTACGAGCAGTACTTC. This codes for CSSSLGSPGTYEQYF.

The chain couples TRBV4-3 to TRBJ2-1; 9 positions match TRBD1. J gave up 5 bases and V 0 bases, and 8 bases lay outside the gene matches. The CDR3 contains 17 residues. Germline CDR1 reads LGHNA; CDR2 reads YSLEER. The CDR3 DNA reads TGCGCCAGCAGCCAAGATCTGGGACAGGGTTACGACAATGAGCAGTTCTTC. It specifies CASSQDLGQGYDNEQFF.

This chain links TRBV2 with TRBJ2-5, with 7 bases identical to TRBD2. The CDR3 has 12 amino acids. CDR1 SNHLY and CDR2 FYNNEI come from the germline V gene. V lost 8 bases to trimming and J lost 4 bases; unmatched junction nucleotides: 4. The CDR3 loop reads CASLADGETQYF. The CDR3 DNA reads TGTGCCAGCCTAGCGGATGGAGAGACCCAGTACTTC.